The 25 T cell receptor beta chains below come from one sample, sequenced in a study of cytomegalovirus exposure and HLA in healthy donors. Method: immunoSEQ multiplex PCR; TCRdb's copy keeps in-frame clones and lacks some. There are approximately 65,000 clones in the sample; around 95% occur only once, and over 2% lies in the top ten. Sequencing was performed on PBMCs. These receptors were taken from a man aged 18 to 35 in good health and CMV-seronegative.

V gene TRBV4-1 combines with J gene TRBJ1-3; tentative D call: TRBD1 (5 bases). The V end was cut by 4 bases, the J end by 4 bases, with 11 bases between. Germline CDR1 reads MGHRA; CDR2 reads YSYEKL. This CDR3 is 14 amino acids long. CDR3 in DNA: TGCGCCAGCAGCCGAGCAGGGAACGGAAACACCATATATTTT. Translation gives CASSRAGNGNTIYF.

The chain combines TRBV28 with TRBJ1-1, with TRBD1 identical over 10 bases. Germline V gives CDR1 MDHEN, CDR2 SYDVKM. The CDR3 runs to 14 residues. V lost 6 bases, J lost 5 bases, and 6 bases stayed unmatched. In nucleotides, the CDR3 is TGTGCCAGCAGGCCCGACAGGGGGCGAACTGAAGCTTTCTTT. Its translation is CASRPDRGRTEAFF.

V gene TRBV6-1 combines with J gene TRBJ2-7, with D perhaps matching TRBD1 (6 bases). The V gene's germline CDR1 is MNHNS and CDR2 SASEGT. The CDR3 runs to 11 residues. Trimming removed 10 bases from V and 5 bases from J, with 12 bases in between. The CDR3 reads CAITGLNEQYF. CDR3 DNA sequence: TGTGCCATCACAGGGTTAAACGAGCAGTACTTC.

The J gene is TRBJ1-1, the V gene TRBV19; 7 bases fit TRBD1. Germline values: CDR1 LNHDA, CDR2 SQIVND (reference sequence). This CDR3 region has 16 residues. Trimming took 4 bases from V and 1 from J; bases not matched to a gene: 9. The CDR3 DNA is TGTGCCAGTAGTACAAGACAGGGCGTAACGAACACTGAAGCTTTCTTT. Translation: CASSTRQGVTNTEAFF.

This chain connects TRBV2 to TRBJ1-4; 8 nucleotides align to TRBD1. Germline V lookup: CDR1 SNHLY, CDR2 FYNNEI. J gave up 2 bases and V 7 bases, and 9 bases lay outside the gene matches. The CDR3 covers 16 residues. The CDR3 DNA sequence: TGTGCCAGCAACCCCGGGACAGGAGACACTAATGAAAAACTGTTTTTT. Residues: CASNPGTGDTNEKLFF.

Only one count was recorded for this clone. This chain joins TRBV19 and TRBJ2-4; 7 bases are shared with TRBD1. Trimming removed 4 bases from V and 3 bases from J; junction bases left unmatched: 9. CDR1 LNHDA and CDR2 SQIVND come from the germline V gene (reference sequence). This CDR3 comprises 16 residues. Here the CDR3 DNA reads TGTGCCAGTAGTAGGGGACAGACCTTAGTCAAAAACATTCAGTACTTC. Translating it yields CASSRGQTLVKNIQYF.

The chain employs TRBV2 and TRBJ1-1; D may be TRBD1 (5 bases). Between the trimmed V and J ends, which lost 7 bases and 3 bases, there was a span of 15 bases. The CDR3 is 14 amino acids. Looked up from germline, CDR1 is SNHLY and CDR2 is FYNNEI. DNA of the CDR3: TGTGCCAGCACTTTGGGGGGTGCGGACACTGAAGCTTTCTTT. Translated, it gives CASTLGGADTEAFF.

This clone appeared a single time. The chain employs TRBV19 and TRBJ2-2; 7 bases line up with TRBD1. Germline loops: CDR1 LNHDA, CDR2 SQIVND (reference sequence). The CDR3 is 16 residues long. The J segment lost 1 base and the V segment lost 7 bases, leaving 9 bases of the junction unmatched. CDR3 coding DNA: TGTGCCAGTACTAAAGATCGGACAGGGAACACCGGGGAGCTGTTTTTT. Its protein is CASTKDRTGNTGELFF.

V usage is TRBV6-6 and J usage is TRBJ1-2, with D unclear. The CDR3 extends over 12 amino acids. Germline lookup yields CDR1 MNHNY and CDR2 SVGAGI (reference sequence). V was trimmed by 4 bases and J by 8 bases, leaving 11 bases between them. CDR3 loop: CASSSFAWGYTF. CDR3 bases: TGTGCCAGCAGTTCCTTTGCGTGGGGCTACACCTTC.

The rearrangement uses TRBV11-2 and TRBJ2-1; D gene unclear. V lost 0 bases, J lost 0 bases, and 6 bases lay in between. This CDR3 contains 15 residues. The germline V gene has CDR1 SGHAT and CDR2 FQNNGV. In DNA form, the CDR3 reads TGTGCCAGCAGCTTAGAGCCGAGCTCCTACAATGAGCAGTTCTTC. It yields the protein CASSLEPSSYNEQFF.

J is TRBJ2-3 and V is TRBV29-1; 10 bases line up with TRBD1. This CDR3 comprises 15 residues. Unmatched junction bases numbered 6, after V lost 2 bases and J lost 4 bases. The germline gives CDR1 SQVTM, CDR2 ANQGSEA. The CDR3 loop is CSVESRDRGPDTQYF. CDR3 DNA: TGCAGCGTTGAATCAAGGGACAGGGGCCCAGATACGCAGTATTTT.

The chain combines TRBV7-6 with TRBJ2-7; 9 nucleotides align to TRBD2. V lost 7 bases to trimming and J lost 6 bases; unmatched junction nucleotides: 10. Germline V CDR1 and CDR2: SGHVS, FNYEAQ. The CDR3 runs 14 residues. The DNA for the CDR3 is TGTGCCAGCAAGAGGTTAGCGGGAGAGTCCGAGCAGTACTTC. Translating gives CASKRLAGESEQYF. The whole variable domain, filled in from reference TRBV7-6 and TRBJ2-7, reads GAGVSQSPRYKVTKRGQDVALRCDPISGHVSLYWYRQALGQGPEFLTYFNYEAQQDKSGLPNDRFSAERPEGSISTLTIQRTEQRDSAMYRCASKRLAGESEQYFGPGTRLTVT.

The genes are TRBV5-5 and TRBJ2-5; D is possibly TRBD2 (6 bases). V lost 4 bases, J lost 6 bases, and 13 bases lay in between. The germline CDR1 and CDR2 sequences are SGHKS and YYEKEE (reference sequence). The length of the CDR3 is 13 residues. Here the CDR3 reads CASSRDLIQTQYF. In nucleotides, the CDR3 is TGTGCCAGCAGCAGGGACTTAATCCAGACCCAGTACTTC.

J is TRBJ2-2 and V is TRBV9; 7 bases match TRBD1. After removal of 3 bases from V and 4 bases from J, the junction contained 3 bases not matched to a gene. Germline CDR1 is SGDLS and CDR2 is YYNGEE. This CDR3 contains 14 residues. This CDR3 is CASSEGQTTGELFF. The CDR3 DNA reads as TGTGCCAGCAGCGAGGGACAGACCACCGGGGAGCTGTTTTTT. The variable domain in full, completed from reference TRBV9 and TRBJ2-2, reads DSGVTQTPKHLITATGQRVTLRCSPRSGDLSVYWYQQSLDQGLQFLIQYYNGEERAKGNILERFSAQQFPDLHSELNLSSLELGDSALYFCASSEGQTTGELFFGEGSRLTVL.

The V call is TRBV19, the J call TRBJ2-1; D remains unclear. V lost 3 bases, J lost 5 bases, and 8 bases lay in between. CDR3 size: 13 residues. Germline V gene lookup returns CDR1 LNHDA and CDR2 SQIVND (reference sequence). CDR3 sequence (DNA): TGTGCCAGTAGTATGGAACGGGACAATGAGCAGTTCTTC. Translation: CASSMERDNEQFF.

This chain links TRBV6-5 with TRBJ1-6; tentative D call: TRBD1 (6 bases). Germline-derived CDR1 and CDR2 are MNHEY and SVGAGI. Trimming stripped 5 bases from V and 10 bases from J, with 18 bases between. The CDR3 runs to 15 residues. CDR3 sequence: CASSLEGGKSSPLHF. The CDR3 bases are TGTGCCAGCAGTCTCGAGGGGGGGAAAAGCTCACCCCTCCACTTT.

The genes are TRBV4-2 and TRBJ2-1; 7 nucleotides line up with TRBD2. The CDR3 is made up of 15 amino acids. J was trimmed by 4 bases and V by 2 bases; bases with no gene match: 5. Per the germline V gene, CDR1 is LGHNA and CDR2 is YNFKEQ. The CDR3 DNA sequence: TGTGCCAGCAGCCAACTAGGGGAGGGATACAATGAGCAGTTCTTC. Translation: CASSQLGEGYNEQFF.

The chain combines TRBV6-5 with TRBJ1-2; 9 nucleotides match TRBD1. Germline CDR1 MNHEY, CDR2 SVGAGI. Trimming removed 10 bases from V and 7 bases from J; junction bases left unmatched: 7. The length of the CDR3 is 12 residues. CDR3 nucleotides: TGTGCCACCCTAACAGGGGGCTTTGGCTACACCTTC. Its translation is CATLTGGFGYTF.

The chain recombines TRBV28 with TRBJ1-5; D gene unclear. The V end was cut by 3 bases, the J end by 4 bases, with 10 bases between. The CDR3 sequence is 14 residues long. The V gene's germline CDR1 is MDHEN and CDR2 SYDVKM. This CDR3 is CASSLGARNQPQHF. DNA of the CDR3: TGTGCCAGCAGTTTGGGAGCTCGAAATCAGCCCCAGCATTTT.

The chain uses TRBV27 and TRBJ2-7, with TRBD1 matching 8 bases. V lost 6 bases to trimming and J lost 5 bases; unmatched junction nucleotides: 3. CDR3 size: 12 residues. Germline CDR1 MNHEY, CDR2 SMNVEV (reference sequence). CDR3 in DNA: TGTGCCAGCAGCGGACAGGGTAACGAGCAGTACTTC. It yields the protein CASSGQGNEQYF.

This chain connects TRBV6-6 to TRBJ1-2; possibly TRBD1 for D (5 bases). The V end was cut by 2 bases, the J end by 6 bases, with 16 bases between. The CDR3 is 15 residues long. The germline gives CDR1 MNHNY, CDR2 SVGAGI (reference sequence). CDR3 in amino acids: CASSYAVGQYDGYTF. In nucleotides, the CDR3 is TGTGCCAGCAGTTACGCCGTCGGACAATATGATGGCTACACCTTC.

The rearrangement links TRBV7-2 to TRBJ1-3; no reliable D call. From germline, CDR1 is SGHTA and CDR2 FQGNSA. The V and J ends lost 2 bases and 0 bases respectively, with 11 bases between them. There are 16 residues in the CDR3. The CDR3 DNA sequence: TGTGCCAGCAGCTTAATCGGCGGGCGCTCTGGAAACACCATATATTTT. It codes for CASSLIGGRSGNTIYF.

The chain links TRBV16 to TRBJ1-2, with 7 bases fitting TRBD1. Germline V CDR1 and CDR2: KGHSY, FQNENV. CDR3 length equals 15 residues. V trimming: 4 bases; J trimming: 5 bases; junction bases outside the gene matches: 10. The DNA for the CDR3 is TGTGCCAGCAGCCCTTTCGGAGAGGGGGCTTATGGCTACACCTTC. Translation: CASSPFGEGAYGYTF. Full variable domain (rest looked up from reference TRBV16 and TRBJ1-2): GEEVAQTPKHLVRGEGQKAKLYCAPIKGHSYVFWYQQVLKNEFKFLISFQNENVFDETGMPKERFSAKCLPNSPCSLEIQATKLEDSAVYFCASSPFGEGAYGYTFGSGTRLTVV.

The V gene is TRBV27, the J gene TRBJ2-7; perhaps TRBD2 as D (7 bases). The CDR3 is 14 amino acids. The germline V gene has CDR1 MNHEY and CDR2 SMNVEV (reference sequence). The V end was cut by 5 bases, the J end by 0 bases, with 11 bases between. CDR3 in amino acids: CASSRGATSYEQYF. The CDR3 coding sequence is TGTGCCAGCAGTCGGGGGGCCACCTCCTACGAGCAGTACTTC.

This CDR3 is CASSLGDFSGPSNYGYTF. The CDR3 DNA is TGTGCCAGCAGCTTAGGGGACTTCTCAGGGCCATCTAACTATGGCTACACCTTC. This chain uses TRBV7-8 with TRBJ1-2, with D perhaps matching TRBD1 (5 bases). Germline CDR1 and CDR2: SGHVS and FQNEAQ. V was pared by 1 base and J by 0 bases, with 18 bases between. The CDR3 extends over 18 amino acids.